One and the same sample provided the 27 T cell receptor beta chains below, sequenced in a study of T cells in Graves' hyperthyroidism and ophthalmopathy (dated by TCRdb to about 2019). To prepare the library, multiplex PCR was applied. TCRdb records Illumina HiSeq 2000 as the sequencer. TCR beta CDR3 regions were amplified from RNA transcripts. The TCR CDR3 was subjected to a first round of RT-PCR using the HTBI primer set and the Qiagen OneStep RT-PCR kit. Using fastp trimming at Q25 and MiXCR clonotype assembly, TCRdb reanalyzed the public sequencing data and kept in-frame beta chains. Rows are unified per CDR3 protein, each entry keeping the most common DNA and genes. The sample contains around 700,000 distinct CDR3 sequences, over 15% of them found a single time. Jointly, the top ten make up 16% of the sample. The specimen was blood. All receptors come from a woman aged 45-59 years with Graves' hyperthyroidism that later progressed to Graves' ophthalmopathy.

In the case of this clonotype: This clone may be a read error of a much larger clone one base away. The chain joins TRBV6-1 to TRBJ1-2; D call uncertain. Trimming took 10 bases from V and 8 from J, leaving 14 bases between them. CDR3 length equals 11 residues. CDR1 is MNHNS, CDR2 SASEGT, per germline. The CDR3 region is CATRIGYGYTF. The CDR3, as DNA: TGTGCCACCCGGATCGGGTACGGCTACACCTTC.

This clonotype was detected once. The rearrangement links TRBV12-3 or TRBV12-4 to TRBJ2-3; a weak D match, TRBD1 (6 bases). V lost 1 base and J 9 bases, leaving 14 bases between the germline ends. The length of the CDR3 is 14 residues. CDR3 sequence (DNA): TGTGCCAGCAGTTTAGAATTTTCACAGGGCACGCAGTATTTT. This gives the protein CASSLEFSQGTQYF.

This chain connects TRBV24-1 to TRBJ2-5; 9 bases fit TRBD1. J was trimmed by 0 bases and V by 4 bases; bases with no gene match: 2. Germline CDR1 reads KGHDR; CDR2 reads SFDVKD. CDR3 length: 15 amino acids. The CDR3 nucleotides are TGTGCCACCAGTGAAACAGGGGGCCACCAAGAGACCCAGTACTTC. It codes for CATSETGGHQETQYF.

This clonotype was seen many times. V usage is TRBV19 and J usage is TRBJ1-1; 9 nucleotides agree with TRBD1. Unmatched junction bases numbered 5, after V lost 9 bases and J lost 3 bases. The length of the CDR3 is 13 residues. Germline CDR1 is LNHDA and CDR2 is SQIVND (reference sequence). CDR3 sequence reads: CASSRDRDTEAFF. For the CDR3, the DNA is TGTGCCAGCAGCAGGGACAGGGACACTGAAGCTTTCTTT.

This sequence joins TRBV13 and TRBJ1-1, with 7 nucleotides matching TRBD1. This CDR3 region has 13 residues. Per the germline V gene, CDR1 is PRHDT and CDR2 is FYEKMQ (reference sequence). Trimming cost V 5 bases and J 8 bases; bases outside gene matches: 8. The CDR3 loop reads CASSLGEGAEAFF. CDR3 sequence (DNA): TGTGCCAGCAGCCTCGGGGAGGGGGCAGAAGCTTTCTTT.

The chain employs TRBV19 and TRBJ1-2, with a weak D call TRBD1 (5 bases). CDR3 size: 15 residues. Germline CDR1 is LNHDA and CDR2 is SQIVND (reference sequence). Trimming left V 2 bases short and J 2 bases short, with 12 bases between. The CDR3 loop is CASSIIRGVNYGYTF. DNA for the CDR3: TGTGCCAGTAGTATAATACGGGGCGTAAACTATGGCTACACCTTC.

The rearrangement joins TRBV3-1 to TRBJ2-1; 8 bases agree with TRBD1. The germline gives CDR1 LGHDT, CDR2 YNNKEL (reference sequence). CDR3 length: 15 amino acids. V shed 1 base and J 6 bases; nucleotides not matched to a gene: 5. The CDR3 protein is CASSQGTGRVNEQFF. CDR3 bases: TGTGCCAGCAGCCAAGGGACAGGGCGAGTCAATGAGCAGTTCTTC.

The chain is built from TRBV11-1 and TRBJ2-3; a possible D gene is TRBD2 (6 bases). V lost 6 bases and J lost 4, with 23 bases in between. The CDR3 extends over 17 amino acids. Germline V gene sequence: CDR1 SGHAT, CDR2 FQDESV (reference sequence). For the CDR3, the DNA is TGTGCCAGCAGTCTCCTAATGGGGGGTGTGAATTCAGATACGCAGTATTTT. The encoded protein is CASSLLMGGVNSDTQYF.

Comment on this clonotype: A much more abundant neighbour one base away suggests this may be a read error. The chain links TRBV3-1 to TRBJ2-2; 7 positions match TRBD2. This CDR3 is built from 18 residues. Germline V CDR1 and CDR2: LGHDT, YNNKEL (reference sequence). The CDR3 nucleotides are TGTGCCAGCAGCCAAGGGTGGCGGGGGAGCGCGAACACCGGGGAGCTGTCTTTT. This sequence encodes CASSQGWRGSANTGELSF.

This clonotype was seen many times. CDR3 nucleotide sequence: TGTGCCAGCAGCGTAGCTAGTCGGGGGCAGGTTGGTACGCAGTATTTT. Protein: CASSVASRGQVGTQYF. The chain is built from TRBV9 and TRBJ2-3; D is tentatively TRBD1 or TRBD2 (6 bases each). The V and J ends lost 0 bases and 8 bases respectively, with 19 bases between them. In germline, CDR1 is SGDLS, CDR2 YYNGEE. The CDR3 runs to 16 residues.

The chain combines TRBV15 with TRBJ2-1; TRBD2 might be the D (6 bases). This CDR3 is 13 amino acids long. Germline V gene sequence: CDR1 LNHNV, CDR2 YYDKDF (reference sequence). The germline V and J ends were trimmed by 8 bases and 7 bases, with 15 bases remaining between them. CDR3 region: CATRGPGRNEQFF. CDR3 nucleotide sequence: TGTGCCACCCGCGGGCCGGGGAGGAATGAGCAGTTCTTC.

This clonotype was recorded many times. This CDR3 reads CASRSGQDSNQPQHF. The CDR3 bases are TGTGCCAGCAGATCAGGACAGGATAGCAATCAGCCCCAGCATTTT. V usage is TRBV6-1 and J usage is TRBJ1-5; TRBD1 matches 7 bases. Germline CDR1 and CDR2: MNHNS and SASEGT. The CDR3 length is 15 residues. With 6 bases clipped from V and 0 bases from J, the junction kept 5 bases outside the gene matches.

This clonotype was detected ten times or more. The V and J genes are TRBV9 and TRBJ1-1, with 8 bases lining up with TRBD1. V was pared by 0 bases and J by 4 bases, with 5 bases of the junction left unmatched. The CDR3 runs to 15 residues. Germline values: CDR1 SGDLS, CDR2 YYNGEE. The DNA of the CDR3 is TGTGCCAGCAGCGTAGGACAGGGGATCGGCACTGAAGCTTTCTTT. Protein sequence: CASSVGQGIGTEAFF.

As for this clonotype: Possible read error: a much larger clone is one base away. The rearrangement uses TRBV5-1 and TRBJ1-2; TRBD1 agrees at 7 bases. This CDR3 spans 12 amino acids. Germline lookup yields CDR1 SGHRS and CDR2 YFSETQ. The CDR3 region is CASSRDRDGYAF. CDR3 coding DNA: TGCGCCAGCAGCCGAGACAGGGATGGCTACGCCTTC.

This sequence joins TRBV6-1 and TRBJ2-7; the D is unclear. The V end was cut by 10 bases, the J end by 3 bases, with 16 bases between. Per the germline V gene, CDR1 is MNHNS and CDR2 is SASEGT. The CDR3 has 13 amino acids. The CDR3 DNA reads as TGTGCCACCCGGGCCACCGCAATCTACGAGCAGTACTTC. The encoded protein is CATRATAIYEQYF.

The V and J genes are TRBV3-1 and TRBJ1-3; D gene uncertain. Deletions cut 4 bases from V and 3 bases from J, with 13 bases between. The CDR3 runs to 15 residues. Per germline, CDR1 LGHDT and CDR2 YNNKEL (reference sequence). The CDR3 DNA follows: TGTGCCAGCAGCCTCGAGGCGGGTATTGGAAACACCATATATTTT. Protein: CASSLEAGIGNTIYF.

This clonotype was found many times. The rearrangement uses TRBV2 and TRBJ2-2; the match to TRBD1 covers 9 bases. The CDR3 is 14 amino acids. V was clipped by 3 bases and J by 5 bases; unmatched bases: 1. Per the germline V gene, CDR1 is SNHLY and CDR2 is FYNNEI. CDR3 loop: CASSEDRGTGELFF. Written as DNA, the CDR3 is TGTGCCAGCAGTGAGGACAGGGGAACCGGGGAGCTGTTTTTT.

About this clonotype itself: The junction and the germline gene differ at one end; a read error may be behind it. The chain has TRBV3-1 and TRBJ2-3, with D hard to call. CDR3 length: 18 residues. Germline assignment: CDR1 LGHDT and CDR2 YNNKEL (reference sequence). CDR3 loop: CASNQKIAATQGGYTQYF. The DNA of the CDR3 is TGTGCCAGCAACCAAAAGATCGCGGCTACTCAAGGCGGTTATACGCAGTATTTT.

The V call is TRBV10-3, the J call TRBJ1-1; a weak D match, TRBD1 (6 bases). The ends were cut back, 8 bases at V and 4 bases at J, with 20 bases in the middle. CDR1 and CDR2 (germline): ENHRY, SYGVKD. The CDR3 length is 15 residues. CDR3 region: CAIRIQGYGVTEAFF. CDR3 sequence (DNA): TGTGCCATCCGAATTCAGGGGTACGGAGTCACTGAAGCTTTCTTT.

This clonotype has a handful of counts. The rearrangement uses TRBV7-9 and TRBJ1-5, with a tentative D call TRBD1 (5 bases). From germline, CDR1 is SEHNR and CDR2 FQNEAQ (reference sequence). Trimming left V 5 bases short and J 6 bases short, with 14 bases between. The CDR3 has 14 amino acids. The CDR3 coding sequence is TGTGCCAGCAGCCGGACCGGGGCAGGTCAGCCCCAGCATTTT. It specifies CASSRTGAGQPQHF.

This clonotype has only a few counts. This chain uses TRBV6-5 with TRBJ1-5, with 8 bases fitting TRBD1. CDR1 is MNHEY, CDR2 SVGAGI, per germline. The CDR3 covers 16 residues. V lost 0 bases, J lost 6 bases, and 7 bases stayed unmatched. The CDR3 bases are TGTGCCAGCAGTTACTCCCAGGGGGCGCGAAGTCAGCCCCAGCATTTT. Translation: CASSYSQGARSQPQHF.

This clonotype appeared a few times. The V gene is TRBV3-1, the J gene TRBJ2-3; 9 bases are a match to TRBD1. This CDR3 is 15 amino acids long. Germline values: CDR1 LGHDT, CDR2 YNNKEL (reference sequence). The V and J ends lost 6 bases and 1 base, in that order; junction bases with no gene match: 5. The CDR3 nucleotides read TGTGCCAGCAGTGCACAGGGGGCCGGCACAGATACGCAGTATTTT. Translated: CASSAQGAGTDTQYF.

V gene TRBV19 combines with J gene TRBJ2-2; 7 bases are shared with TRBD1. CDR3 size: 13 residues. V was clipped by 4 bases and J by 8 bases; unmatched bases: 4. The germline V gene encodes CDR1 LNHDA and CDR2 SQIVND (reference sequence). In nucleotides, the CDR3 is TGTGCCAGTAGTAGGGACAGTCCGGGGGAGCTGTTTTTT. It is translated as CASSRDSPGELFF.

The chain joins TRBV20-1 to TRBJ1-1, with 10 bases identical to TRBD1. The CDR3 runs to 20 residues. V shed 3 bases and J 5 bases; nucleotides not matched to a gene: 24. Germline V gene data show CDR1 as DFQATT and CDR2 as SNEGSKA (reference sequence). The CDR3 bases are TGCAGTGCTAGTCCCGAGACAGGGGGCCCCATAAACCTGAGGGGGACTGAAGCTTTCTTT. This codes for CSASPETGGPINLRGTEAFF.

V is TRBV7-9 and J is TRBJ2-1, with D possibly TRBD2 on 5 matching bases. V lost 5 bases to trimming and J lost 3 bases, with 14 bases between them. In germline, CDR1 is SEHNR, CDR2 FQNEAQ (reference sequence). The CDR3 totals 15 residues. Written as DNA, the CDR3 is TGTGCCAGCAGCGAGGGATTGCCAATCTACAATGAGCAGTTCTTC. Residues: CASSEGLPIYNEQFF.

This clonotype was detected many times. This chain connects TRBV27 to TRBJ2-3; the D gene is possibly TRBD1 (5 bases). The CDR3 has 15 amino acids. Per germline, CDR1 MNHEY and CDR2 SMNVEV (reference sequence). V lost 1 base and J lost 3, with 11 bases in between. For the CDR3, the DNA is TGTGCCAGCAGTTTATGGTCCAGGGTTACAGATACGCAGTATTTT. This sequence encodes CASSLWSRVTDTQYF.

This clonotype was detected only a few times. The chain employs TRBV20-1 and TRBJ2-2; D is perhaps TRBD2 (6 bases). V lost 0 bases and J lost 3, with 11 bases in between. Germline values: CDR1 DFQATT, CDR2 SNEGSKA (reference sequence). There are 15 residues in the CDR3. CDR3 bases: TGCAGTGCTAGAGATCCGTGGGGGGACACCGGGGAGCTGTTTTTT. Protein: CSARDPWGDTGELFF.